This T cell receptor beta chain was recovered during a study of blood T cell repertoires in COVID-19. Study summary: Samples representing acute and convalescent COVID-19 were sourced from the United States, Italy and Spain. PBMCs, B-cell-depleted T cells, or T cells provided the cDNA or gDNA that made up the material.

TCRdb's copy holds only in-frame clones and misses some; the assay was immunoSEQ multiplex PCR. The sample consists of nearly 200,000 clones, around 85% of them appearing once. The sample comprised peripheral blood. This receptor was taken from a man in his 60s with COVID-19, enrolled during active disease.

The CDR3 is CASSLEAGPKNSPLHF. The CDR3 DNA is TGCGCCAGCAGCTTGGAGGCAGGGCCCAAGAATTCACCCCTCCACTTT. The V call is TRBV5-1, the J call TRBJ1-6; perhaps TRBD1 as D (5 bases). Trimming took 0 bases from V and 7 from J, leaving 14 bases between them. The CDR3 loop spans 16 amino acids. Germline V gives CDR1 SGHRS, CDR2 YFSETQ.